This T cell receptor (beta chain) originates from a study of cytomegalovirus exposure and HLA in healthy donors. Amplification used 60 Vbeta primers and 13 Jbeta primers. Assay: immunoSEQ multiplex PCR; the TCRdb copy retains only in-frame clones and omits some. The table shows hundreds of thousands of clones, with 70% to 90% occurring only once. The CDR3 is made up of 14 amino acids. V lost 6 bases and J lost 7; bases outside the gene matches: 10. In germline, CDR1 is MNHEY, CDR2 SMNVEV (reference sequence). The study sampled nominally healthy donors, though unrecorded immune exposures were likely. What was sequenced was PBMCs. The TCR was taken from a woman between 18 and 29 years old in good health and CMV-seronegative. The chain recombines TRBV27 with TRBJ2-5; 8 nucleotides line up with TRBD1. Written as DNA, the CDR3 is TGTGCCAGCAGCTCACAGGGGGAATGGGGGACCCAGTACTTC. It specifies CASSSQGEWGTQYF.